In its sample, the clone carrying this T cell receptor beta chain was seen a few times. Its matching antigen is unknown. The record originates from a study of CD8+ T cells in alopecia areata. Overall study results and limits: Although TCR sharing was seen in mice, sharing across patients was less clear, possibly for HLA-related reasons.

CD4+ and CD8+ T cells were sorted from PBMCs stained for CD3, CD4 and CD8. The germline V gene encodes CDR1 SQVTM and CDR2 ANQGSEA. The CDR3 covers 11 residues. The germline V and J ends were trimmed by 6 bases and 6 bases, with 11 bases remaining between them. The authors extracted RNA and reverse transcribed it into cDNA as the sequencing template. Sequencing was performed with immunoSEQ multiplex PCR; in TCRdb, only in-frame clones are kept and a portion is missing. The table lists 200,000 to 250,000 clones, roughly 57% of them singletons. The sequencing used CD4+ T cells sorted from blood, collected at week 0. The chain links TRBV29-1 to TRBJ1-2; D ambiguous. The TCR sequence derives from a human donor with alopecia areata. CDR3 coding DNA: TGCAGCGTAGGCGTGGTTGATGGCTACACCTTC. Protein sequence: CSVGVVDGYTF.